This T cell receptor beta chain is from a study of blood T cell repertoires in COVID-19. TCRdb keeps only in-frame clones here, not all; method: immunoSEQ multiplex PCR. The table has approximately 100,000 clones, more than 75% seen once. With 3 bases clipped from V and 6 bases from J, the junction kept 3 bases outside the gene matches. The CDR3 spans 14 residues. Germline V lookup: CDR1 SGHNT, CDR2 YYREEE (reference sequence). The rearrangement uses TRBV5-4 and TRBJ2-1; 10 bases align to TRBD2. This receptor was identified in a man aged 50-60 years with acute or convalescent COVID-19. The sample taken for sequencing was peripheral blood. The CDR3 region has the DNA TGTGCCAGCAGCTCTAGCGGGAGACTCAATGAGCAGTTCTTC. Protein sequence: CASSSSGRLNEQFF. The full variable domain, with the rest looked up from reference TRBV5-4 and TRBJ2-1, is ETGVTQSPTHLIKTRGQQVTLRCSSQSGHNTVSWYQQALGQGPQFIFQYYREEENGRGNFPPRFSGLQFPNYSSELNVNALELDDSALYLCASSSSGRLNEQFFGPGTRLTVL.